The text below deals with one T cell receptor beta chain. Recruits, aged roughly 18 to 89 years, lived in 24 US areas. What the recovered Cohort 3 donors had was two negative PCRs, clearance, or symptom resolution. The CDR3 totals 17 residues. Trimming took 0 bases from V and 1 from J, leaving 16 bases between them. CDR1 is SGHRS and CDR2 is YFSETQ in the germline V gene. In the original workflow: From reference gene primer amplification, estimates of nucleated cell counts were derived. The table came from immunoSEQ multiplex PCR; TCRdb's copy has only in-frame clones and leaves some out. V and J calls and clone size are copied from that table; D and trimming were computed from the DNA. Counted here are approximately 200,000 clones, around 84% occurring once; the ten biggest clones make up more than 2.5%. These data come from a study of blood T cell repertoires in COVID-19. Study-wide background: The analysed material was cDNA or gDNA that came from T cells, B-cell-depleted T cells, or PBMCs.

The source material was PBMCs or T cells enriched from blood (not recorded which). This sequence joins TRBV5-1 and TRBJ1-1, with D perhaps matching TRBD1 (6 bases). The TCR comes from a woman aged 25 to 39 who had recovered from COVID-19. The CDR3 coding sequence is TGCGCCAGCAGCTTGGCCTTGGAAAGGGGGACGAACACTGAAGCTTTCTTT. Translation: CASSLALERGTNTEAFF.